Sequencing of this T cell receptor beta chain was carried out in a study of identical twins listed by TCRdb under 2016. As for the study more broadly: The study deep-sequenced TCR alpha and beta repertoires from monozygotic twins, unrelated adults of various ages and cord blood to test whether fetal clonotypes persist. To rule out contamination, replicate twin experiments were performed at different times with different library preparation protocols.

Every donor was a healthy Caucasian. Three pairs of female monozygotic twins, all aged about 18 to 30 years, were included in the twin cohort. Positive isolation kits from Invitrogen were used to isolate the CD4+ and CD8+ T cell populations. To prepare the library, 5' RACE was applied. TCRdb records Illumina HiSeq 2000 as the sequencer. Template switching added a universal primer binding site, and the final cDNA carried a unique molecular identifier that allowed TCR cDNA molecules to be counted accurately. Specific primers in the conserved constant-segment region were used to synthesize first-strand cDNA for the TCR alpha and beta chains. To control for contamination, every cDNA library was double barcoded, receiving both a SMART-Mk sample barcode and Illumina barcodes. Two successive PCR steps introduced TruSeq adapter sequences along with Illumina sample barcodes. The Illumina HiSeq platform was used with custom primers to sequence TCR alpha and beta cDNA libraries. The source study handled its data this way. MiGEC was used to process raw reads and extract unique molecular identifiers, and MiXCR was used to find CDR3 positions. Recombination models were inferred per individual with the repgenHMM and IGoR tools using an EM algorithm. Shared clonotypes were analyzed with the tcR package in R, and sharing was normalized by the product of cloneset sizes. To study raw recombination free of thymic and clonal selection effects, out-of-frame nonproductive sequences were analyzed. Clones were called with MiXCR by TCRdb after fastp trimmed the public reads at Q25, and only in-frame beta chains were retained. Every CDR3 protein is listed once, alongside the most common genes and DNA of its rows. These V and J calls originate from TCRdb's pipeline instead of the authors' own analysis. For this sample the table gives a few hundred thousand distinct CDR3 sequences, of which approximately 15% were detected only once. Clones ranked in the top ten supply approximately 1% of the sample.

This clonotype was recorded a few times. Its antigen is not yet known. No much larger clonotype is one base removed from it; base qualities were not supplied. General conclusions and limits of the study: In beta out-of-frame sequences, excess twin sharing was weaker, because having fewer shared sequences lowered the signal-to-noise ratio. Because the same donors could not be followed over many years, conclusions were based on cross-sectional statistical analysis. Out-of-frame TCR alpha sequences shared between twins showed an excess of low generation-probability sequences compared with coincidental sharing between unrelated individuals. Abundant cord blood beta clonotypes had fewer insertions, young adult naive repertoires showed a similar but weaker trend, and memory repertoires showed no such trend. In monozygotic twins, recombination models systematically underestimated out-of-frame TCR alpha sharing, but the models matched the sharing seen between unrelated individuals. Invariant T cells such as MAIT and iNKT could partly confound zero-insertion analyses, although diverse VJ usage argued against such confounding for most clonotypes.

The same specimen was also included in a second study, on yellow fever vaccine responses in identical twins. Per the second study: According to the authors, the vaccine-induced T cell response in identical twins seemed to be partly convergent and partly specific to each individual. In the study, vaccine-responding T cell clones were precisely tracked in identical twins.

The source of this sequence is a woman aged 18-29 years in good health. Sequencing was carried out using CD4+ T cells sorted from blood.

The CDR3 corresponds to CASSVGAQWGTEAFF. The nucleotides read TGTGCCAGCAGCGTAGGGGCGCAATGGGGCACTGAAGCTTTCTTT. Recombination connected TRBV9 to TRBJ1-1, with the D gene not confidently named. Deletion took 0 bases off V and 4 bases off J, with a span of 13 bases between the germline ends. Sequences SGDLS (CDR1) and YYNGEE (CDR2) are obtained from the germline V gene. The cysteine opens and the phenylalanine closes a CDR3 of 15 amino acids. Only the CDR3 portion is preserved as DNA: 45 bases, with reading frame beginning at the first base.